The 15 T cell receptor beta chains below come from one sample, sequenced in a study of PD-1 blockade in classical Hodgkin lymphoma. Every patient relapsed after autologous stem cell transplantation, and brentuximab vedotin exposure varied. Sequencing was performed with immunoSEQ multiplex PCR; in TCRdb, only in-frame clones are kept and a portion is missing. Found here are approximately 73,000 clones, approximately 94% of them singletons; the top ten hold about 8%. The input for sequencing was peripheral blood mononuclear cells (PBMCs), taken at baseline. These receptors all stem from a human donor with classical Hodgkin lymphoma.

The chain links TRBV6-5 to TRBJ1-6; 7 positions agree with TRBD1. The germline CDR1 and CDR2 sequences are MNHEY and SVGAGI. Trimming removed 2 bases from V and 5 bases from J; junction bases left unmatched: 3. CDR3 length equals 15 residues. The CDR3 DNA follows: TGTGCCAGCAGTTACAGTACAGGGGATAATTCACCCCTCCACTTT. Encoded protein: CASSYSTGDNSPLHF.

The chain has TRBV9 and TRBJ1-4; 8 nucleotides agree with TRBD1. CDR1 is SGDLS and CDR2 is YYNGEE in the germline V gene. J gave up 0 bases and V 3 bases, and 13 bases lay outside the gene matches. The CDR3 has 19 amino acids. CDR3 nucleotides: TGTGCCAGCAGCGCTTCTCAGGGGGCGAAGCGAGCAACTAATGAAAAACTGTTTTTT. This translates into CASSASQGAKRATNEKLFF.

The chain carries TRBV2 and TRBJ1-2; TRBD1 matches at 11 bases. J gave up 4 bases and V 6 bases, and 4 bases lay outside the gene matches. This CDR3 spans 14 amino acids. Germline V gene sequence: CDR1 SNHLY, CDR2 FYNNEI. CDR3 amino acids: CASRGQGAVYGYTF. CDR3 sequence (DNA): TGTGCCAGCAGAGGACAGGGGGCGGTCTATGGCTACACCTTC.

The chain combines TRBV30 with TRBJ2-1; 8 bases map to TRBD2. The CDR3 contains 17 residues. The V gene's germline CDR1 is GTSNPN and CDR2 SVGIG (reference sequence). V was clipped by 4 bases and J by 0 bases; unmatched bases: 11. The CDR3 here is CAWIQGLGLSSYNEQFF. In DNA form, the CDR3 reads TGTGCCTGGATTCAGGGACTAGGACTAAGCTCCTACAATGAGCAGTTCTTC. The variable domain in full, with the rest retrieved from reference TRBV30 and TRBJ2-1, is SQTIHQWPATLVQPVGSPLSLECTVEGTSNPNLYWYRQAAGRGLQLLFYSVGIGQISSEVPQNLSASRPQDRQFILSSKKLLLSDSGFYLCAWIQGLGLSSYNEQFFGPGTRLTVL.

The rearrangement links TRBV7-7 to TRBJ2-2; 11 nucleotides line up with TRBD1. Germline CDR1 is SSHAT and CDR2 is FNYEAQ (reference sequence). This CDR3 is built from 16 residues. V shed 6 bases, J shed 7 bases, and the junction held 10 bases outside the gene matches. CDR3 amino acids: CASRPTGQGVIGELFF. The CDR3 DNA reads as TGTGCCAGCAGACCAACGGGACAGGGGGTGATCGGGGAGCTGTTTTTT.

This sequence joins TRBV29-1 and TRBJ2-1; TRBD1 is a possible D gene (6 bases). Trimming shortened V by 2 bases and J by 8 bases, and 13 bases separated the two germline ends. The CDR3 loop spans 13 amino acids. Looked up from germline, CDR1 is SQVTM and CDR2 is ANQGSEA. The CDR3 here is CSVERPGGHEQFF. The CDR3 DNA is TGCAGCGTTGAACGACCTGGGGGCCATGAGCAGTTCTTC.

The rearrangement uses TRBV27 and TRBJ2-7; 9 bases match TRBD2. Germline assignment: CDR1 MNHEY and CDR2 SMNVEV (reference sequence). V shed 3 bases, J shed 2 bases, and the junction held 2 bases outside the gene matches. The CDR3 has 14 residues. The CDR3 sequence is CASSLAGGTYEQYF. CDR3 coding DNA: TGTGCCAGCAGTTTGGCGGGGGGGACCTACGAGCAGTACTTC.

V and J are TRBV5-4 and TRBJ2-1; 8 bases align to TRBD1. This CDR3 region has 12 residues. Germline-derived CDR1 and CDR2 are SGHNT and YYREEE (reference sequence). The V and J ends lost 2 bases and 10 bases, in that order; junction bases with no gene match: 2. In DNA form, the CDR3 reads TGTGCCAGCAGCTTATGGACAGGGGAGCAGTTCTTC. Translation gives CASSLWTGEQFF.

The chain links TRBV9 to TRBJ2-1, with 7 bases that match TRBD2. The germline gives CDR1 SGDLS, CDR2 YYNGEE. CDR3 length: 15 residues. V shed 3 bases, J shed 8 bases, and the junction held 11 bases outside the gene matches. The CDR3 protein is CASSEDGTKYDEQFF. The CDR3 nucleotides are TGTGCCAGCAGCGAGGACGGGACTAAGTACGATGAGCAGTTCTTC.

CDR3: CASSNSVENNEQFF. CDR3 nucleotide sequence: TGTGCCAGCAGCAATTCGGTGGAGAACAATGAGCAGTTCTTC. This sequence joins TRBV7-2 and TRBJ2-1; no reliable D call. Trimming took off 5 bases at V and 5 bases at J, with 13 bases between the two ends. The CDR3 loop spans 14 amino acids. Germline-derived CDR1 and CDR2 are SGHTA and FQGNSA.

The gene calls are TRBV7-3 and TRBJ2-1; D is uncertain. The germline gives CDR1 SGHTA, CDR2 FQGTGA. V lost 5 bases, J lost 9 bases, and 17 bases lay in between. The CDR3 covers 14 residues. The CDR3 DNA follows: TGTGCCAGCAGCCTTACCCACGAGGTGGGTGAGCAGTTCTTC. Amino acid sequence: CASSLTHEVGEQFF. Variable domain in full (rest from reference TRBV7-3 and TRBJ2-1): GAGVSQTPSNKVTEKGKYVELRCDPISGHTALYWYRQSLGQGPEFLIYFQGTGAADDSGLPNDRFFAVRPEGSVSTLKIQRTERGDSAVYLCASSLTHEVGEQFFGPGTRLTVL.

The CDR3 nucleotides read TGTGCCAGCAGCCAATATTTTCGGGGACTCTCTGGAAACACCATATATTTT. Encoded protein: CASSQYFRGLSGNTIYF. The chain links TRBV7-2 to TRBJ1-3, with D maybe TRBD1 (5 bases). Trimming took off 5 bases at V and 0 bases at J, with 17 bases between the two ends. Germline V gives CDR1 SGHTA, CDR2 FQGNSA. The CDR3 extends over 17 amino acids.

This clone was recorded once. The rearrangement links TRBV7-9 to TRBJ2-5, with TRBD2 matching over 12 bases. The CDR3 is 16 residues long. V gave up 6 bases and J gave up 5 bases; unmatched junction bases: 10. In germline, CDR1 is SEHNR, CDR2 FQNEAQ (reference sequence). For the CDR3, the DNA is TGTGCCAGCAGACTTGCTAGCGGGGGGGCTGAGGAGACCCAGTACTTC. It encodes CASRLASGGAEETQYF.

The table lists this clone with a count of one. The J gene is TRBJ1-3, the V gene TRBV29-1; a weak D match, TRBD1 (5 bases). The CDR3 contains 15 residues. V shed 6 bases and J shed 0 bases, with 15 bases lying between them. Germline lookup yields CDR1 SQVTM and CDR2 ANQGSEA. Here the CDR3 reads CSVRVDSSSGNTIYF. The DNA of the CDR3 is TGCAGCGTCCGAGTAGACAGCTCCTCTGGAAACACCATATATTTT.

J is TRBJ2-7 and V is TRBV5-1; perhaps TRBD1 as D (6 bases). Deletions cut 0 bases from V and 4 bases from J, with 11 bases between. This CDR3 has 14 residues. Germline V lookup: CDR1 SGHRS, CDR2 YFSETQ. CDR3 DNA: TGCGCCAGCAGCTTGGCCTTGGACAGATACGAGCAGTACTTC. This gives the protein CASSLALDRYEQYF.